The 27 T cell receptor beta chains below were found in one sample sequenced in a study of T-cell reconstitution after alpha-beta-depleted transplantation in children. Unique molecular identifiers were incorporated into the prepared TCRbeta library. MiXCR, run by TCRdb on the PCR reads, gives a single entry per CDR3 protein. The data hold around 600,000 distinct CDR3 sequences, with around a sixth observed a single time. The sequencing used PBMCs from the stem cell graft donor, collected from the stem cell graft. The source of these receptors is a human donor who donated a stem cell graft to a child with acute myeloid leukemia.

This clonotype was seen a few times. The chain is built from TRBV24-1 and TRBJ2-5; TRBD1 is a possible D gene (6 bases). Deletions cut 4 bases from V and 2 bases from J, with 19 bases between. This CDR3 has 17 residues. Germline assignment: CDR1 KGHDR and CDR2 SFDVKD. The CDR3 DNA sequence: TGTGCCACCAGTGACCCCCCCGGGACACAAAAACAAGAGACCCAGTACTTC. Its translation is CATSDPPGTQKQETQYF.

Only a few counts were recorded for this clonotype. One junction end does not reproduce the germline sequence, and a read error may be involved. V gene TRBV6-1 combines with J gene TRBJ1-1; maybe TRBD1 (6 bases). The CDR3 consists of 9 residues. Germline CDR1 MNHNS, CDR2 SASEGT. CDR3 residues: CASSEDREF. The CDR3 DNA is TGTGCCAGCAGTGAGGACAGAGAGTTT.

This clonotype was seen a few times. This chain links TRBV6-5 with TRBJ2-2; D is undetermined. Germline assignment: CDR1 MNHEY and CDR2 SVGAGI. The CDR3 is made up of 14 amino acids. Trimming took 2 bases from V and 0 from J, leaving 4 bases between them. The CDR3 nucleotides are TGTGCCAGCAGTTACGCCACGAACACCGGGGAGCTGTTTTTT. Protein product: CASSYATNTGELFF.

In its sample, this clonotype was seen a few times. This chain uses TRBV12-3 or TRBV12-4 with TRBJ2-1, with 11 nucleotides matching TRBD2. The CDR3 is 14 residues long. Trimming at V came to 6 bases and at J to 9 bases, leaving 7 bases not matched to a gene. CDR3 sequence: CASRPPGLAGEQFF. CDR3 DNA sequence: TGTGCCAGCAGACCACCAGGACTAGCGGGTGAGCAGTTCTTC.

This clonotype was observed at least ten times. The rearrangement uses TRBV20-1 and TRBJ1-2, with unresolved D. CDR3 length: 14 residues. Germline V CDR1 and CDR2: DFQATT, SNEGSKA (reference sequence). Trimming left V 1 base short and J 3 bases short, with 12 bases between. CDR3 nucleotides: TGCAGTGCTAGAGTTTCAAGTCCGGACTATGGCTACACCTTC. Encoded protein: CSARVSSPDYGYTF.

At least ten counts were recorded for this clonotype. The chain employs TRBV6-5 and TRBJ1-5; TRBD1 might be the D (5 bases). Per germline, CDR1 MNHEY and CDR2 SVGAGI. Between the trimmed V and J ends, which lost 4 bases and 7 bases, there was a span of 11 bases. The CDR3 is 13 residues long. The CDR3 DNA reads TGTGCCAGCAGTTTGGGGGAATGGCAGCCCCAGCATTTT. It is translated as CASSLGEWQPQHF.

This clonotype has more than one count but fewer than ten. The genes are TRBV29-1 and TRBJ2-7; TRBD1 matches 8 bases. The V gene's germline CDR1 is SQVTM and CDR2 ANQGSEA. With V trimmed by 4 bases and J by 1 base, 21 bases remained unmatched. The CDR3 is 19 residues long. The CDR3 spells CSVARPGTGGLGISYEQYF. As DNA, the CDR3 is TGCAGCGTTGCAAGGCCCGGGACAGGAGGTTTGGGGATTTCCTACGAGCAGTACTTC.

The V call is TRBV7-9, the J call TRBJ2-1, with D perhaps TRBD2 (7 bases). V lost 8 bases, J lost 5 bases, and 19 bases lay in between. Germline V CDR1 and CDR2: SEHNR, FQNEAQ (reference sequence). The CDR3 totals 15 residues. CDR3 protein: CASFARGGLHNEQFF. The CDR3 region has the DNA TGTGCCAGCTTCGCGAGGGGGGGCTTACACAATGAGCAGTTCTTC. The full variable domain, with the rest looked up from reference TRBV7-9 and TRBJ2-1, is DTGVSQNPRHKITKRGQNVTFRCDPISEHNRLYWYRQTLGQGPEFLTYFQNEAQLEKSRLLSDRFSAERPKGSFSTLEIQRTEQGDSAMYLCASFARGGLHNEQFFGPGTRLTVL.

This clonotype was recorded many times. The V and J genes are TRBV29-1 and TRBJ1-1; no clear D gene. V lost 4 bases and J 2 bases, leaving 14 bases between the germline ends. CDR3 length: 14 amino acids. CDR1 is SQVTM, CDR2 ANQGSEA, per germline. The CDR3 DNA reads as TGCAGCGTTGCCCACTTACTAAGAAACACTGAAGCTTTCTTT. Residues: CSVAHLLRNTEAFF.

This clonotype occurred many times. The rearrangement uses TRBV20-1 and TRBJ2-5, with a weak D call TRBD2 (6 bases). The CDR3 runs 14 residues. The V and J ends lost 0 bases and 1 base respectively, with 9 bases between them. CDR1 is DFQATT and CDR2 is SNEGSKA in the germline V gene (reference sequence). CDR3 nucleotide sequence: TGCAGTGCTAGAGACGGCGGGGTCCAAGAGACCCAGTACTTC. Translated, it gives CSARDGGVQETQYF.

In this sample, this clonotype turned up many times. The V call is TRBV12-3 or TRBV12-4, the J call TRBJ2-3; the match to TRBD2 covers 12 bases. The CDR3 length is 16 residues. J gave up 6 bases and V 6 bases, and 10 bases lay outside the gene matches. The CDR3 DNA is TGTGCCAGCAGACAGACTAGCGGGGGAGGTAGGGATACGCAGTATTTT. It specifies CASRQTSGGGRDTQYF.

Only a few counts were recorded for this clonotype. The chain uses TRBV7-2 and TRBJ2-2; unclear D gene. The V end was cut by 7 bases, the J end by 3 bases, with 18 bases between. CDR3 length equals 16 residues. Per germline, CDR1 SGHTA and CDR2 FQGNSA. CDR3 sequence (DNA): TGTGCCAGCAACCTAAAGATCGAGTCCCACACCGGGGAGCTGTTTTTT. It specifies CASNLKIESHTGELFF. The variable domain in full, completed from reference TRBV7-2 and TRBJ2-2, reads GAGVSQSPSNKVTEKGKDVELRCDPISGHTALYWYRQSLGQGLEFLIYFQGNSAPDKSGLPSDRFSAERTGGSVSTLTIQRTQQEDSAVYLCASNLKIESHTGELFFGEGSRLTVL.

CDR3 residues: CATSEGRYNTGELFF. The DNA for the CDR3 is TGTGCCACCAGTGAAGGACGGTACAACACCGGGGAGCTGTTTTTT. V and J are TRBV24-1 and TRBJ2-2; D uncertain. Germline CDR1 and CDR2: KGHDR and SFDVKD. The CDR3 has 15 residues. V was shortened by 4 bases and J by 2 bases, with 10 bases between the two germline ends.

This clonotype was observed at least ten times. The chain is built from TRBV20-1 and TRBJ1-6; D not resolved. The ends were cut back, 2 bases at V and 7 bases at J, with 12 bases in the middle. Germline CDR1 DFQATT, CDR2 SNEGSKA (reference sequence). This CDR3 is 14 amino acids long. In DNA, the CDR3 is TGCAGTGCTAGATCGGGAGTACGGAATTCACCCCTCCACTTT. Protein product: CSARSGVRNSPLHF.

The rearrangement joins TRBV12-3 or TRBV12-4 to TRBJ2-7; D may match TRBD1 or TRBD2 (6 bases each). The CDR3 totals 15 residues. V lost 1 base and J 0 bases, leaving 10 bases between the germline ends. The CDR3 DNA is TGTGCCAGCAGTTTAGGAGGGGGGCTCTCCTACGAGCAGTACGTC. Encoded protein: CASSLGGGLSYEQYV.

This clonotype has just a few counts. This chain joins TRBV7-2 and TRBJ1-5; D gene unclear. The CDR3 runs to 13 residues. The V gene lost 5 bases and the J gene lost 8 bases, with 13 bases spanning the gap. Per the germline V gene, CDR1 is SGHTA and CDR2 is FQGNSA. This CDR3 reads CASSKDGGKPQHF. The CDR3, as DNA: TGTGCCAGCAGCAAGGACGGAGGGAAGCCCCAGCATTTT.

The chain combines TRBV24-1 with TRBJ2-1, with 7 bases aligning to TRBD2. Germline CDR1 is KGHDR and CDR2 is SFDVKD. CDR3 length equals 16 residues. V lost 5 bases and J lost 3; bases outside the gene matches: 9. CDR3 DNA sequence: TGTGCCACCAGTGGATATGAGACTAGCCACTACAATGAGCAGTTCTTC. Its translation: CATSGYETSHYNEQFF.

The chain employs TRBV7-8 and TRBJ2-1; no definite D call. Trimming took off 4 bases at V and 10 bases at J, with 14 bases between the two ends. This CDR3 spans 13 amino acids. Germline V gives CDR1 SGHVS, CDR2 FQNEAQ. The CDR3 region has the DNA TGTGCCAGCAGCTACCAGCATCCGGGCGAGCAGTTCTTC. It specifies CASSYQHPGEQFF. The full variable domain, its missing parts supplied by reference TRBV7-8 and TRBJ2-1, is GAGVSQSPRYKVAKRGQDVALRCDPISGHVSLFWYQQALGQGPEFLTYFQNEAQLDKSGLPSDRFFAERPEGSVSTLKIQRTQQEDSAVYLCASSYQHPGEQFFGPGTRLTVL.

The chain has TRBV5-5 and TRBJ2-2, with D maybe TRBD2 (5 bases). The germline V gene has CDR1 SGHKS and CDR2 YYEKEE (reference sequence). Trimming removed 4 bases from V and 4 bases from J, with 17 bases in between. The CDR3 has 16 residues. The CDR3 protein is CASSRPSGKITGELFF. In nucleotides, the CDR3 is TGTGCCAGCAGCCGACCTTCCGGGAAAATCACCGGGGAGCTGTTTTTT. The full variable domain, its missing parts supplied by reference TRBV5-5 and TRBJ2-2, is DAGVTQSPTHLIKTRGQQVTLRCSPISGHKSVSWYQQVLGQGPQFIFQYYEKEERGRGNFPDRFSARQFPNYSSELNVNALLLGDSALYLCASSRPSGKITGELFFGEGSRLTVL.

The CDR3 spells CASSQGVEQFF. The CDR3 nucleotides read TGTGCCAGCAGCCAAGGGGTCGAGCAGTTCTTC. The gene calls are TRBV3-1 and TRBJ2-1, with D unresolved. The CDR3 has 11 residues. CDR1 LGHDT and CDR2 YNNKEL come from the germline V gene (reference sequence). Trimming left V 1 base short and J 10 bases short, with 5 bases between.

The V and J genes are TRBV4-1 and TRBJ2-7; D possibly corresponds to TRBD1 (6 bases). This CDR3 region has 15 residues. Germline V CDR1 and CDR2: MGHRA, YSYEKL. V lost 5 bases, J lost 4 bases, and 18 bases lay in between. CDR3 nucleotide sequence: TGCGCCAGCAGCTTCGCTGCAGGGACATCGTACGAGCAGTACGTC. Residues: CASSFAAGTSYEQYV.

The table lists this clonotype with many counts. The rearrangement links TRBV20-1 to TRBJ2-1, with D unresolved. This CDR3 contains 14 residues. Germline V gene lookup returns CDR1 DFQATT and CDR2 SNEGSKA (reference sequence). V lost 3 bases to trimming and J lost 4 bases, with 13 bases between them. The CDR3 is CSARGTDAYNEQFF. The CDR3 region has the DNA TGCAGTGCTAGGGGCACCGACGCGTACAATGAGCAGTTCTTC.

This clonotype was detected only a few times. The V gene is TRBV7-8, the J gene TRBJ2-3; D call uncertain. Trimming took 5 bases from V and 7 from J, leaving 10 bases between them. Germline lookup yields CDR1 SGHVS and CDR2 FQNEAQ. The CDR3 has 12 amino acids. CDR3 sequence (DNA): TGTGCCAGCAGCCTGGGATGGAATACGCAGTATTTT. Its protein is CASSLGWNTQYF.

This clonotype was detected ten times or more. The genes are TRBV12-3 or TRBV12-4 and TRBJ2-1, with TRBD2 matching over 8 bases. Trimming cost V 5 bases and J 7 bases; bases outside gene matches: 4. CDR3 length: 13 residues. The CDR3 DNA reads as TGTGCCAGCAGTCAGGGCGGGGGGAATGAGCAGTTCTTC. This gives the protein CASSQGGGNEQFF.

This clonotype was detected many times. The chain employs TRBV20-1 and TRBJ2-5; 7 bases align to TRBD1. This CDR3 has 13 amino acids. Germline V gene lookup returns CDR1 DFQATT and CDR2 SNEGSKA (reference sequence). Trimming took 4 bases from V and 2 from J; bases not matched to a gene: 4. The CDR3 sequence: CSAIGQVQETQYF. The CDR3 DNA is TGCAGTGCTATTGGACAGGTTCAAGAGACCCAGTACTTC.

This clonotype was seen repeatedly, ten times or more. V usage is TRBV29-1 and J usage is TRBJ2-7, with D possibly being TRBD1 (7 bases). Trimming pared 4 bases from V and 6 bases from J, leaving 13 bases between. The CDR3 sequence is 12 residues long. Germline CDR1 reads SQVTM; CDR2 reads ANQGSEA. This chain's CDR3 is CSVARQGGEQYF. The CDR3 DNA is TGCAGCGTTGCAAGGCAGGGGGGCGAGCAGTACTTC.

This chain uses TRBV6-2 or TRBV6-3 with TRBJ2-7; D is possibly TRBD1 (5 bases). With 10 bases removed from V and 1 base from J, the gap between germline ends came to 14 bases. The CDR3 has 13 amino acids. The germline V gene has CDR1 MNHEY and CDR2 SVGEGT. The CDR3 region is CATQRQRSYEQYF. In DNA, the CDR3 is TGTGCCACCCAACGACAGCGTTCCTACGAGCAGTACTTC.